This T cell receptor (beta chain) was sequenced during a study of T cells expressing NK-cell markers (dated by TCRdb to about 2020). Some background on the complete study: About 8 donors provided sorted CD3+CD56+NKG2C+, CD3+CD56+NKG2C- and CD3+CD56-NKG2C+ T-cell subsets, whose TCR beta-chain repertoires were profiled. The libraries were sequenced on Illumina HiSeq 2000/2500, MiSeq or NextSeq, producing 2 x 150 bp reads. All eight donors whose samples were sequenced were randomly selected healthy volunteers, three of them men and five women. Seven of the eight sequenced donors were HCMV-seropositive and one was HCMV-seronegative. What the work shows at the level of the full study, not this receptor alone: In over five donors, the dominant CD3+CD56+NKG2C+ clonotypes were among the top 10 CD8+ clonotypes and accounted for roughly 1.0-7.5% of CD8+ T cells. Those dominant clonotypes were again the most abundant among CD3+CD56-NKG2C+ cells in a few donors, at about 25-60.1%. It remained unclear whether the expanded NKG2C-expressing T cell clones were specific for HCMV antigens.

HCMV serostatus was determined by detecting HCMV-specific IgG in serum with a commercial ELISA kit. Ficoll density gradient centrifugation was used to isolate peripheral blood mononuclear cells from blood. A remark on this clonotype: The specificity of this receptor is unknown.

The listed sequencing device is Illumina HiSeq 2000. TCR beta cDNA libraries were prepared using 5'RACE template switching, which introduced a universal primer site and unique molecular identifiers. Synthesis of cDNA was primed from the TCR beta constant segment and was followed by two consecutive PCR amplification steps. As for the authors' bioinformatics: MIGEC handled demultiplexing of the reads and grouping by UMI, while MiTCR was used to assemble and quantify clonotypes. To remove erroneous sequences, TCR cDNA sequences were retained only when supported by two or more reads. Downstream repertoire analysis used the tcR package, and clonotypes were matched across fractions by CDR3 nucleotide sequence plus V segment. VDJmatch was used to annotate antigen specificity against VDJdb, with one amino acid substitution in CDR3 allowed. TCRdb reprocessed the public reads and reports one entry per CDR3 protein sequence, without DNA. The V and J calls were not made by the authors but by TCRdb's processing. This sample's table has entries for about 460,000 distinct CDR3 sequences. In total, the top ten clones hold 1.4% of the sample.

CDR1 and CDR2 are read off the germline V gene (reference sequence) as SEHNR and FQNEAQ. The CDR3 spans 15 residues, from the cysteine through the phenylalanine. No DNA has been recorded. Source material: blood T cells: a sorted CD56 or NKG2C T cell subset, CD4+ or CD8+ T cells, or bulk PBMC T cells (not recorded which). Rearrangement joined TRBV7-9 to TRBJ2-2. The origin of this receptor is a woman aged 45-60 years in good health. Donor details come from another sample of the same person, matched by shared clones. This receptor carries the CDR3 CASSALTRNTGELFF.